This T cell receptor (beta chain) was sequenced during a study of siplizumab effects on memory and regulatory T cells. Repertoires were generated with immunoSEQ multiplex PCR, while TCRdb's copy carries only in-frame clones and drops some. Of around 100,000 clones detected, over 90% appear once; the ten largest clones hold 1% to 1.5%. Germline V gene sequence: CDR1 MGHRA, CDR2 YSYEKL. V was pared by 4 bases and J by 0 bases, with 16 bases between. This CDR3 comprises 17 residues. The receptor was isolated from a human donor in good health. Input material: non-Treg CD4+ T cells sorted from blood. This chain uses TRBV4-1 with TRBJ2-4; D could derive from TRBD1 or TRBD2 (6 bases each). As DNA, the CDR3 is TGCGCCAGCAGCCCCGAAGGGGGTAGCGGAGCCAAAAACATTCAGTACTTC. Its translation is CASSPEGGSGAKNIQYF.